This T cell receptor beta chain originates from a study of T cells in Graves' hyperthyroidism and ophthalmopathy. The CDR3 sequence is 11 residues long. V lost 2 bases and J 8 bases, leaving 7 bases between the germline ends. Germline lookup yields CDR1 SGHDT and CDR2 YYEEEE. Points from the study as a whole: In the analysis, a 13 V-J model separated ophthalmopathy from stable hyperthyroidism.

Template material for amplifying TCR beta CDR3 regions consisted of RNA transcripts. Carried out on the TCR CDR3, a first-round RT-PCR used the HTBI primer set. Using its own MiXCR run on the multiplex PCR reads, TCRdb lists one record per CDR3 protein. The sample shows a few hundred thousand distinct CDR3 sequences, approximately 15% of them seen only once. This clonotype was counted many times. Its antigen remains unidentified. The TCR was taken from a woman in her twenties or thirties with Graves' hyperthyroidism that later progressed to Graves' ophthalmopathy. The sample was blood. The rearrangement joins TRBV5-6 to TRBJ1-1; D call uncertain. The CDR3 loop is CASSFMSEAFF. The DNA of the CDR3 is TGTGCCAGCAGCTTTATGTCCGAAGCTTTCTTT.